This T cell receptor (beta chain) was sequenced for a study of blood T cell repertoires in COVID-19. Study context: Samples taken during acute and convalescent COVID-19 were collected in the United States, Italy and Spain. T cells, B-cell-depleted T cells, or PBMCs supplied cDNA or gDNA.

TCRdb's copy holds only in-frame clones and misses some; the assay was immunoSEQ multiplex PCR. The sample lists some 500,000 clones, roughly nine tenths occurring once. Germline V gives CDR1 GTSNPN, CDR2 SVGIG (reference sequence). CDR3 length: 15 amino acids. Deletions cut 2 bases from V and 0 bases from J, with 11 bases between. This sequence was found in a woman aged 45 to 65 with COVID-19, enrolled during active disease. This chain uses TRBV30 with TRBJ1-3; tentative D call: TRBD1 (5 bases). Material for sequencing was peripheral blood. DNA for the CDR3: TGTGCCTGGAGTCGTAGGGGTTTCTCTGGAAACACCATATATTTT. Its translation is CAWSRRGFSGNTIYF.